This section outlines one T cell receptor beta chain sequence together with its context. The CDR3 has 14 amino acids. V dropped 4 bases and J dropped 4 bases, with 13 bases sitting between them. Germline-derived CDR1 and CDR2 are MNHNY and SVGAGI (reference sequence). The data originate from a study of control samples from healthy donors and cancer patients. The method was immunoSEQ multiplex PCR; TCRdb's version includes in-frame clones alone and lacks a portion of them. The sample records about 120,000 clones, around 91% being singletons. Sequencing used PBMCs. The chain combines TRBV6-6 with TRBJ2-5; either TRBD1 or TRBD2 may supply D (5 bases each). The source is a woman aged 50 to 60 with colorectal cancer. This CDR3 is CASSSSGTGETQYF. The CDR3 DNA is TGTGCCAGCAGTTCCTCCGGGACCGGAGAGACCCAGTACTTC.